The clone carrying this T cell receptor (beta chain) showed up just a few times. Antigen specificity is unknown. The data are from a study of beta chain features in type 1 diabetes. Background on the study: Cells sorted and examined across all samples totaled roughly 98 million.

General study findings and limits: Shortening that was moderate but significant affected the TCRB CDR3s of Type 1 diabetes patients in all four CD4+ subsets.

Germline CDR1 reads SGHDN; CDR2 reads FVKESK. This CDR3 comprises 13 residues. The V end was cut by 4 bases, the J end by 2 bases, with 9 bases between. Expressed TCRB transcripts were sequenced, since all the RNA that had been isolated was reverse transcribed. Generated by immunoSEQ multiplex PCR, the TCRdb table keeps only in-frame clones and is missing some. Among 350,000 to 450,000 clones listed, about 16% were seen once. Sequenced sample: naive CD4+ T cells from blood. The TCR comes from a woman aged 18-29 years in good health. The rearrangement uses TRBV14 and TRBJ2-7; D may be TRBD1 (5 bases). CDR3 DNA sequence: TGTGCCAGCAGCCCAGGACAAGCCTACGAGCAGTACTTC. Amino acid sequence: CASSPGQAYEQYF.